The clone carrying this T cell receptor beta chain occurred many times. The antigen remains undetermined. The length of the CDR3 is 14 residues. From germline, CDR1 is ENHRY and CDR2 SYGVKD. V dropped 4 bases and J dropped 4 bases, with 11 bases sitting between them. The sample originates from a study of HIV-infected patients and healthy controls. Study-wide findings and caveats: Compared with healthy controls, HIV-infected patients showed less CDR3 sharing between individuals.

Whole blood was used without fractionation, so all unsorted peripheral T cells were included. Around 500 ng RNA was reverse transcribed with alpha and beta constant-region primers. Each of the alpha and beta chains got its own library through chain-specific third strand synthesis with indices. A 5' RACE adapter with a random hexamer and the SP2 primer site was joined to cDNA. TCRdb independently ran MiXCR on the 5' RACE reads; one entry per CDR3 protein. The sample includes under 20,000 distinct CDR3 sequences, approximately 5.8% of them seen just once. The chain employs TRBV10-3 and TRBJ2-4, with D perhaps TRBD1 (6 bases). This TCR was sampled from an adult in good health. The sample consisted of blood. The CDR3: CAISASGTKNIQYF. The CDR3 DNA reads TGTGCCATCAGTGCCTCCGGGACAAAAAACATTCAGTACTTC.